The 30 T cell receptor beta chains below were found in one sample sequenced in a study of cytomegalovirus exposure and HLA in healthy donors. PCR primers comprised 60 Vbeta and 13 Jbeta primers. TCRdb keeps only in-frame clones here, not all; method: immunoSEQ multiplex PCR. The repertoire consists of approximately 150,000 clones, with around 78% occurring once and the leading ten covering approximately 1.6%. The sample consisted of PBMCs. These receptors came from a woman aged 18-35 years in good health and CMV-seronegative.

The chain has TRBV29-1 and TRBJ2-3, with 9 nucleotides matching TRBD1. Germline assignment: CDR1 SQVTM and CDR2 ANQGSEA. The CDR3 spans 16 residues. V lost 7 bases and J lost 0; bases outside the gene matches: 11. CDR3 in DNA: TGCAGCGCGCGGGGGACAGGGCGTACTAGCACAGATACGCAGTATTTT. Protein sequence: CSARGTGRTSTDTQYF.

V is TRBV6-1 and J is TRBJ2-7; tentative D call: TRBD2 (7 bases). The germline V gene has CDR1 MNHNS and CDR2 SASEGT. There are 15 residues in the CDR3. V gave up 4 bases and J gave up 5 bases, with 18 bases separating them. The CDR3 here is CASSVGGAGGHEQYF. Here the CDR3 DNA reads TGTGCCAGCAGTGTTGGGGGGGCAGGCGGCCACGAGCAGTACTTC.

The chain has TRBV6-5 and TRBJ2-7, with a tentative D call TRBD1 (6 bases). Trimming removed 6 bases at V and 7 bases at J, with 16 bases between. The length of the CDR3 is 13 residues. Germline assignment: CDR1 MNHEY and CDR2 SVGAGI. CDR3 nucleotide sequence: TGTGCCAGCAGCTCACTCCAGGGGAAGGAGCAGTACTTC. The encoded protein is CASSSLQGKEQYF.

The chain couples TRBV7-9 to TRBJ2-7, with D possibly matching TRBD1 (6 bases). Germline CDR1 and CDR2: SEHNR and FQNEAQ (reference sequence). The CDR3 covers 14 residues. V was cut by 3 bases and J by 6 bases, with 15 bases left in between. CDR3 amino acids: CASSLGTGWGEQYF. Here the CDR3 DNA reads TGTGCCAGCAGCTTGGGTACAGGGTGGGGCGAGCAGTACTTC.

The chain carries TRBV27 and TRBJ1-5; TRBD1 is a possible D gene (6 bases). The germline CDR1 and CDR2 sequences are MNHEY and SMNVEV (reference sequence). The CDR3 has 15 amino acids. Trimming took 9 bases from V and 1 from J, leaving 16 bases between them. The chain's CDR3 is CASYLQGGSNQPQHF. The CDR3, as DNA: TGTGCCAGTTACTTACAGGGTGGAAGCAATCAGCCCCAGCATTTT.

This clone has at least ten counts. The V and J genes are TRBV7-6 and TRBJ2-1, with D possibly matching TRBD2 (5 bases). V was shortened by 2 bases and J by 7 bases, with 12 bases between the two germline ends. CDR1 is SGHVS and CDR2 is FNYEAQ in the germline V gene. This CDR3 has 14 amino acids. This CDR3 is CASSLRADKNEQFF. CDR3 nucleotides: TGTGCCAGCAGCTTAAGAGCGGATAAAAATGAGCAGTTCTTC.

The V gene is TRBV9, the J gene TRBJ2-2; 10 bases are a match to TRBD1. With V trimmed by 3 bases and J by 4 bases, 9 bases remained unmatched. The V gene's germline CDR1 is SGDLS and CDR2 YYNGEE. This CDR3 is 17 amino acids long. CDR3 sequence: CASSADRGGRSTGELFF. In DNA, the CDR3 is TGTGCCAGCAGCGCGGACAGGGGGGGGCGCAGCACCGGGGAGCTGTTTTTT.

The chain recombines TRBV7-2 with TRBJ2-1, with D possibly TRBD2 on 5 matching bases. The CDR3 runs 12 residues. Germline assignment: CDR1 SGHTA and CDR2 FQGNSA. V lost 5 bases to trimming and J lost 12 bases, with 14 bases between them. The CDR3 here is CASSLSARGQFF. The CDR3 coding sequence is TGTGCCAGCAGCCTATCGGCCCGGGGGCAGTTCTTC.

Written as DNA, the CDR3 is TGTGCCAGCAGCTTGAAGACAGGGTGGCAGCCCCAGCATTTT. This sequence encodes CASSLKTGWQPQHF. The J gene is TRBJ1-5, the V gene TRBV7-8; 7 bases are a match to TRBD1. The V gene's germline CDR1 is SGHVS and CDR2 FQNEAQ. This CDR3 has 14 residues. V was pared by 3 bases and J by 7 bases, with 6 bases of the junction left unmatched.

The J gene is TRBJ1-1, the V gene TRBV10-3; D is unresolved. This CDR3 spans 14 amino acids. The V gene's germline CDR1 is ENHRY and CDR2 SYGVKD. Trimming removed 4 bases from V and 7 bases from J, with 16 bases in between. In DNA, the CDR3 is TGTGCCATCAGTGTGCGTTCGGGCGAGGGTGAAGCTTTCTTT. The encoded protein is CAISVRSGEGEAFF.

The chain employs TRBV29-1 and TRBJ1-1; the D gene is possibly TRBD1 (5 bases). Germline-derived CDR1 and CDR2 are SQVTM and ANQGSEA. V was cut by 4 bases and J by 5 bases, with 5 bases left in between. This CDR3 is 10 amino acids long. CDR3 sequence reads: CSVGQTEAFF. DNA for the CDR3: TGCAGCGTTGGACAGACTGAAGCTTTCTTT.

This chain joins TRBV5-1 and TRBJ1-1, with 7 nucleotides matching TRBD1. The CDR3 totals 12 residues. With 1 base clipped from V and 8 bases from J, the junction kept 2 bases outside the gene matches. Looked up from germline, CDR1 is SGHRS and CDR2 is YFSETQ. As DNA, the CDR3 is TGCGCCAGCAGCTTGCGGACAGGAGAAGCTTTCTTT. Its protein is CASSLRTGEAFF.

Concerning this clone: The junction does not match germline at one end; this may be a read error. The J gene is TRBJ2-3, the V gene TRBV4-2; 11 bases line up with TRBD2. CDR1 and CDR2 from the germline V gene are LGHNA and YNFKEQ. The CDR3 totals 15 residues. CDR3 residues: CASSQLFGLAGAEDF. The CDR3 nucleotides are TGTGCCAGCAGCCAACTATTCGGACTAGCGGGCGCCGAGGATTTT.

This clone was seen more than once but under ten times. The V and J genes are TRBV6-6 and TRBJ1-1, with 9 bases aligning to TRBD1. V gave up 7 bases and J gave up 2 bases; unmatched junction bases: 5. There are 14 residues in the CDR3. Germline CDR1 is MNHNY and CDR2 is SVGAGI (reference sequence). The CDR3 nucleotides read TGTGCCAGCACCGAGGACAGGGGTAACACTGAAGCTTTCTTT. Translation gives CASTEDRGNTEAFF.

DNA of the CDR3: TGTGCCAGCAGCTTATCTAGCGGGGCCGCCCAAGAGACCCAGTACTTC. This gives the protein CASSLSSGAAQETQYF. The J gene is TRBJ2-5, the V gene TRBV11-2, with 9 bases matching TRBD2. In germline, CDR1 is SGHAT, CDR2 FQNNGV. CDR3 length: 16 amino acids. The V gene end was trimmed by 2 bases and the J gene end by 1 base; junction bases not matched to a gene: 5.

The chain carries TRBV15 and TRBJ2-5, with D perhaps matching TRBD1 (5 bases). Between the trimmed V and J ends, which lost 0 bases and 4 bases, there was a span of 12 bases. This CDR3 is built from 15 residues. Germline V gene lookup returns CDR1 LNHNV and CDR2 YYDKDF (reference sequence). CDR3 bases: TGTGCCACCAGCAGAGAAGTAGGGGTCGGAGAGACCCAGTACTTC. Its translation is CATSREVGVGETQYF.

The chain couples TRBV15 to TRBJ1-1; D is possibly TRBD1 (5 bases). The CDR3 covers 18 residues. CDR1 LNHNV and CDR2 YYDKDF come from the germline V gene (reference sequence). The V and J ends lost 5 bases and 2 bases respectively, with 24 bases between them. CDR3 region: CATSQDREGPKKNTEAFF. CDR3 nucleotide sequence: TGTGCCACCAGCCAGGATCGGGAGGGGCCGAAAAAAAACACTGAAGCTTTCTTT.

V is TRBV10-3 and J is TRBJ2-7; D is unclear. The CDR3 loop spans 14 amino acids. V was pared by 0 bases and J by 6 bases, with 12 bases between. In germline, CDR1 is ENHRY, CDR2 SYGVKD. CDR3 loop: CAISESPQRFEQYF. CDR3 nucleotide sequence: TGTGCCATCAGTGAGTCCCCACAACGCTTCGAGCAGTACTTC.

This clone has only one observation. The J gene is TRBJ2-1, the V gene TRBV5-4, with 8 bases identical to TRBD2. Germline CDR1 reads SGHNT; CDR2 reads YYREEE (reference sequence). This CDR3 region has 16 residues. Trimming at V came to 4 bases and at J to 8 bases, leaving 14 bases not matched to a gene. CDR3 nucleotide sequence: TGTGCCAGCAGCCCGGAACTAGCGGCGAATACCTATGAGCAGTTCTTC. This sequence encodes CASSPELAANTYEQFF.

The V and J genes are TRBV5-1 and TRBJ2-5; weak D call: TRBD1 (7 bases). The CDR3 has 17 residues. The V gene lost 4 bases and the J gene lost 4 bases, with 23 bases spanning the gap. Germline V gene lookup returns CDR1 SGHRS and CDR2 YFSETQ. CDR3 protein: CASSIGPGGLSGETQYF. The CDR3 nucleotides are TGCGCCAGCAGCATTGGCCCAGGGGGGTTAAGTGGAGAGACCCAGTACTTC.

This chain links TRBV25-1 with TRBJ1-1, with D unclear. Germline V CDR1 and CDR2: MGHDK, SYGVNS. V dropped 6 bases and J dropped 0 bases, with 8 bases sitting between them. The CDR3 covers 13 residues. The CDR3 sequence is CASSSYMNTEAFF. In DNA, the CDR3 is TGTGCCAGCAGCTCTTATATGAACACTGAAGCTTTCTTT.

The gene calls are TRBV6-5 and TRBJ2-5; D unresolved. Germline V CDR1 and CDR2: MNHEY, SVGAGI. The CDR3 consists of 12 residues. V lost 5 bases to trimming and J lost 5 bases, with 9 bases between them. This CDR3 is CASSDTRETQYF. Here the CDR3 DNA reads TGTGCCAGCAGTGACACACGGGAGACCCAGTACTTC.

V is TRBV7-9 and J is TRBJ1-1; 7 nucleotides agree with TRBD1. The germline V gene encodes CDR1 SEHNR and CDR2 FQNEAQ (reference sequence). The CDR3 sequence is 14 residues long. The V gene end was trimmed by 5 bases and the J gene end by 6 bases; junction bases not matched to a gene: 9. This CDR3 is CASSTGTERPEAFF. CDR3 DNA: TGTGCCAGCAGCACCGGGACAGAAAGACCTGAAGCTTTCTTT. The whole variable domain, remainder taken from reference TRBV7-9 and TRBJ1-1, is DTGVSQNPRHKITKRGQNVTFRCDPISEHNRLYWYRQTLGQGPEFLTYFQNEAQLEKSRLLSDRFSAERPKGSFSTLEIQRTEQGDSAMYLCASSTGTERPEAFFGQGTRLTVV.

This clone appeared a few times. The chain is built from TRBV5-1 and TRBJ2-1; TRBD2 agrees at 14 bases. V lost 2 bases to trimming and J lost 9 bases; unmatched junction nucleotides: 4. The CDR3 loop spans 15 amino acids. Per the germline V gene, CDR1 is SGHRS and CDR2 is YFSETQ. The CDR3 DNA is TGCGCCAGCAGCTTTTCCGGGACTAGCGGGAGTGAGCAGTTCTTC. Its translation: CASSFSGTSGSEQFF. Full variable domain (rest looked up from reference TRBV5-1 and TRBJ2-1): KAGVTQTPRYLIKTRGQQVTLSCSPISGHRSVSWYQQTPGQGLQFLFEYFSETQRNKGNFPGRFSGRQFSNSRSEMNVSTLELGDSALYLCASSFSGTSGSEQFFGPGTRLTVL.

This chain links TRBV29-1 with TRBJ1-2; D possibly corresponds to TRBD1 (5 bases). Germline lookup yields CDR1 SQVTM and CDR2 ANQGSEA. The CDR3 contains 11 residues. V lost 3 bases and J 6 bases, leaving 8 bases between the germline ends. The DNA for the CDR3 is TGCAGCGTTGAGCCGGGGGATGGCTACACCTTC. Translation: CSVEPGDGYTF.

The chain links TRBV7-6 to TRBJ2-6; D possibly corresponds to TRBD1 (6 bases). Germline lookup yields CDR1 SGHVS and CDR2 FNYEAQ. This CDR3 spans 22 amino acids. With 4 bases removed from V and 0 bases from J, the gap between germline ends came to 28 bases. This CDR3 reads CASSSQRQESYLPDSGANVLTF. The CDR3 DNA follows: TGTGCCAGCAGCTCCCAAAGACAGGAATCCTACCTACCTGACTCTGGGGCCAACGTCCTGACTTTC.

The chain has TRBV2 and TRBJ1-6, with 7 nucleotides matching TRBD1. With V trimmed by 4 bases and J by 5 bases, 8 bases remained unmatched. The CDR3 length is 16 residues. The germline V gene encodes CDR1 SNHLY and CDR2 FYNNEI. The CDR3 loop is CASSGNPRGDNSPLHF. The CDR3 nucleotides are TGTGCCAGCAGTGGAAACCCCAGGGGGGATAATTCACCCCTCCACTTT.

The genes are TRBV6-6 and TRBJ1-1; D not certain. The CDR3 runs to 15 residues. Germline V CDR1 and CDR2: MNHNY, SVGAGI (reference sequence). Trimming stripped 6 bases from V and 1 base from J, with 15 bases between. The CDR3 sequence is CASSNPDSGNTEAFF. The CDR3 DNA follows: TGTGCCAGCAGCAACCCGGACTCCGGGAACACTGAAGCTTTCTTT.

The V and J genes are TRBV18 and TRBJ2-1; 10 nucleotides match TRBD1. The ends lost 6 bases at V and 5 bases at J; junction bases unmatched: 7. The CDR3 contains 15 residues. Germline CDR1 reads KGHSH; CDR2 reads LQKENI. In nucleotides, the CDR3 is TGTGCCAGCTCCCCCGGGACAGGGGCTAACAATGAGCAGTTCTTC. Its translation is CASSPGTGANNEQFF.

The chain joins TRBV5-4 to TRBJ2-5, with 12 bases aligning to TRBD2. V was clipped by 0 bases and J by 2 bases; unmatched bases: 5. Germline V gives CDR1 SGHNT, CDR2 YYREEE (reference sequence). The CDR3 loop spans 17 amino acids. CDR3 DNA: TGTGCCAGCAGCTTGGCTAGCGGGAGGGCGGGTCAAGAGACCCAGTACTTC. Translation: CASSLASGRAGQETQYF. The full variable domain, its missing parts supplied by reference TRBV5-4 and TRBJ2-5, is ETGVTQSPTHLIKTRGQQVTLRCSSQSGHNTVSWYQQALGQGPQFIFQYYREEENGRGNFPPRFSGLQFPNYSSELNVNALELDDSALYLCASSLASGRAGQETQYFGPGTRLLVL.